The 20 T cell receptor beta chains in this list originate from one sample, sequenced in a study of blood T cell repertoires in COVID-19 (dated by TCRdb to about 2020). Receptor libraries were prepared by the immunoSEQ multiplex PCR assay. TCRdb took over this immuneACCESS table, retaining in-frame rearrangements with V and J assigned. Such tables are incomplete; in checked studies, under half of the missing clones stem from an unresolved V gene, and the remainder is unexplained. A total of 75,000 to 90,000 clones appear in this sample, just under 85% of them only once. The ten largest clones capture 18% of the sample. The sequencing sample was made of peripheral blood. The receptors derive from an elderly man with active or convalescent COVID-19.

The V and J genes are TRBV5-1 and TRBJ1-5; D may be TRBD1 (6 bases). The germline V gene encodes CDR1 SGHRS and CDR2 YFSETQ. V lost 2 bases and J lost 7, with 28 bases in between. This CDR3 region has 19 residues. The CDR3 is CASSLLPRSGGQGGQPQHF. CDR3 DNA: TGCGCCAGCAGCTTACTACCGCGATCCGGGGGGCAGGGTGGACAGCCCCAGCATTTT.

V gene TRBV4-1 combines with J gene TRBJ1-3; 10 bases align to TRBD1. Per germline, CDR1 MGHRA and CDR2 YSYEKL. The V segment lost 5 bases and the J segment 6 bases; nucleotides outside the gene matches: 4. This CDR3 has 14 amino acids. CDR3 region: CASSSRQGANTIYF. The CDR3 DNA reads TGCGCCAGCAGCAGCCGACAGGGGGCAAACACCATATATTTT.

CDR3 protein: CASSLAGQTEQFF. The CDR3, as DNA: TGTGCCAGCAGCTTAGCAGGTCAGACGGAGCAGTTCTTC. This chain uses TRBV11-2 with TRBJ2-1; no reliable D call. Germline V gives CDR1 SGHAT, CDR2 FQNNGV. The CDR3 extends over 13 amino acids. V lost 1 base and J 10 bases, leaving 11 bases between the germline ends.

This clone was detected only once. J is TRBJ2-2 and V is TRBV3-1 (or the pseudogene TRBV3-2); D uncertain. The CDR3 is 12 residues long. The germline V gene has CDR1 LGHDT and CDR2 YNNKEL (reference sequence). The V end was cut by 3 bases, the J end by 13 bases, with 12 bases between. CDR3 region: CASSHTPRGLFF. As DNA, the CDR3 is TGTGCCAGCAGCCATACTCCCCGAGGGCTGTTTTTT.

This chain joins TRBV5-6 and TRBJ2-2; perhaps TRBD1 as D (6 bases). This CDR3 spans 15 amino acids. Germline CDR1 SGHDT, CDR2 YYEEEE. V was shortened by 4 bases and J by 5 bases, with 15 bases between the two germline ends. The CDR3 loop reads CASSRTASRTGELFF. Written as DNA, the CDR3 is TGTGCCAGCAGCCGGACAGCCAGCAGGACCGGGGAGCTGTTTTTT.

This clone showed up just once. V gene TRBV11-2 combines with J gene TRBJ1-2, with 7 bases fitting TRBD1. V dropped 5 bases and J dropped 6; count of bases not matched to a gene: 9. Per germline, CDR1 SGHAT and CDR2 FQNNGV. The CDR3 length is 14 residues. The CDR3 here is CASSKTGTVNGYTF. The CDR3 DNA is TGTGCCAGCAGCAAAACCGGGACAGTGAATGGCTACACCTTC.

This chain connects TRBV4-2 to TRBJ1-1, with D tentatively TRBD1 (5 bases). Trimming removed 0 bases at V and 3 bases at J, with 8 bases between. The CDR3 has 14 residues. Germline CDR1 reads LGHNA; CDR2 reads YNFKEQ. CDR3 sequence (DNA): TGTGCCAGCAGCCAAGATACAGGATACACTGAAGCTTTCTTT. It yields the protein CASSQDTGYTEAFF.

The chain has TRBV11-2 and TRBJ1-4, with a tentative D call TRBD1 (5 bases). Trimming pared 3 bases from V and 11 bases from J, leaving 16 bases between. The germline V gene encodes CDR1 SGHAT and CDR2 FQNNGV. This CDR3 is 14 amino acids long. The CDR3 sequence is CASSFGGLYAKLFF. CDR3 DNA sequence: TGTGCCAGCAGCTTCGGGGGACTTTACGCGAAACTGTTTTTT.

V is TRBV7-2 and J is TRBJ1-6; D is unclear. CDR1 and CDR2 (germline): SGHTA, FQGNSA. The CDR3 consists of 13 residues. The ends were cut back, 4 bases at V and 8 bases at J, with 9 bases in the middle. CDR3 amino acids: CASSSPSDSPLHF. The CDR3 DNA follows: TGTGCCAGCAGCTCCCCTTCCGATTCACCCCTCCACTTT. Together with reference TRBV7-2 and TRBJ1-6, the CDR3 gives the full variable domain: GAGVSQSPSNKVTEKGKDVELRCDPISGHTALYWYRQSLGQGLEFLIYFQGNSAPDKSGLPSDRFSAERTGGSVSTLTIQRTQQEDSAVYLCASSSPSDSPLHFGNGTRLTVT.

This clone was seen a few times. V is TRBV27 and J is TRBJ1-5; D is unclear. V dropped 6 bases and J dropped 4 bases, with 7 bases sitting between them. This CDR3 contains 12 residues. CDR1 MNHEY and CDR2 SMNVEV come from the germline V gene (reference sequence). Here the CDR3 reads CASRAGNQPQHF. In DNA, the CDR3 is TGTGCCAGCAGGGCAGGAAATCAGCCCCAGCATTTT.

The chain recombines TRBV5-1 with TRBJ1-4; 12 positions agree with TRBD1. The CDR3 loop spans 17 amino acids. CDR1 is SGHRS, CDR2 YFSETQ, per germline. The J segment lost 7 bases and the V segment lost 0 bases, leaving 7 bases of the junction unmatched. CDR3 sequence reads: CASSLVGQGAHLEKLFF. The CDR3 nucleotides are TGCGCCAGCAGCTTGGTGGGACAGGGGGCGCATCTTGAAAAACTGTTTTTT.

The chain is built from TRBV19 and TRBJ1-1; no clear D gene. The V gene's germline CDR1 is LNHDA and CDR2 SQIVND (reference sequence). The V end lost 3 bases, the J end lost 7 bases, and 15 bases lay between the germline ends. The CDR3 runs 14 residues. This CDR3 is CASSIGGIPDEAFF. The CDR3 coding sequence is TGTGCCAGTAGTATTGGCGGAATCCCCGATGAAGCTTTCTTT. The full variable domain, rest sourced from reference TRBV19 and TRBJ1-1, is DGGITQSPKYLFRKEGQNVTLSCEQNLNHDAMYWYRQDPGQGLRLIYYSQIVNDFQKGDIAEGYSVSREKKESFPLTVTSAQKNPTAFYLCASSIGGIPDEAFFGQGTRLTVV.

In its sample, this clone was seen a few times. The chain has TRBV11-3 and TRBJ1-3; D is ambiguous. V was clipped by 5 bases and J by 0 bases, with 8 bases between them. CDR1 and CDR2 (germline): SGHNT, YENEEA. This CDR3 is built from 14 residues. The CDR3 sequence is CASSKDYSGNTIYF. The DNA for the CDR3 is TGTGCCAGCAGCAAGGACTACTCTGGAAACACCATATATTTT. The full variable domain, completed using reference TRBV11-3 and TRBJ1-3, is EAGVVQSPRYKIIEKKQPVAFWCNPISGHNTLYWYLQNLGQGPELLIRYENEEAVDDSQLPKDRFSAERLKGVDSTLKIQPAELGDSAVYLCASSKDYSGNTIYFGEGSWLTVV.

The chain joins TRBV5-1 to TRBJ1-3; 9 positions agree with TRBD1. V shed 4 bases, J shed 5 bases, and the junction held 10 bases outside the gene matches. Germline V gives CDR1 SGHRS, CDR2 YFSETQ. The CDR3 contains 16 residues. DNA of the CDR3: TGCGCCAGCAGCGGAACCGGCGGGACAGGGAGAAACACCATATATTTT. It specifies CASSGTGGTGRNTIYF.

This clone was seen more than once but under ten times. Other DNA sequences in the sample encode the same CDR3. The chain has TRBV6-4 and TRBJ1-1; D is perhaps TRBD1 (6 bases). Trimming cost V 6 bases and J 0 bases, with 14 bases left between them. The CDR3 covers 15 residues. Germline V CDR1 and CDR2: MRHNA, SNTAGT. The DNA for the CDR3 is TGTGCCAGCAGCCCGACGACAGGCATGAACACTGAAGCTTTCTTT. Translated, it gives CASSPTTGMNTEAFF.

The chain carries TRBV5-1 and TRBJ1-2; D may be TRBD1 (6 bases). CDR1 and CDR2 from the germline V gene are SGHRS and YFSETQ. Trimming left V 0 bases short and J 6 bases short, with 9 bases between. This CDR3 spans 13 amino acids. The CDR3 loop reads CASSLGTEHGYTF. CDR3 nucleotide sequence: TGCGCCAGCAGCTTGGGGACAGAACATGGCTACACCTTC.

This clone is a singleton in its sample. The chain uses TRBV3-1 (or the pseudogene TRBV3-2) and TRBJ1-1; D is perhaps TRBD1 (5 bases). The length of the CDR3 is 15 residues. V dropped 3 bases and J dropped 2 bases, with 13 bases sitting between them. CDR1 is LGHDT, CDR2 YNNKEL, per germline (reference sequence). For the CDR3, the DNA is TGTGCCAGCAGCCAGGGGTTGGGGCTAAACACTGAAGCTTTCTTT. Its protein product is CASSQGLGLNTEAFF.

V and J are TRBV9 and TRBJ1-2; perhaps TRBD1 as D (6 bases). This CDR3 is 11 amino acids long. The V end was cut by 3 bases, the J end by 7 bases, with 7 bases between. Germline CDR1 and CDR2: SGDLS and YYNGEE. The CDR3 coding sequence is TGTGCCAGCAGCGCAGGGGTTGGCTACACCTTC. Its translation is CASSAGVGYTF.

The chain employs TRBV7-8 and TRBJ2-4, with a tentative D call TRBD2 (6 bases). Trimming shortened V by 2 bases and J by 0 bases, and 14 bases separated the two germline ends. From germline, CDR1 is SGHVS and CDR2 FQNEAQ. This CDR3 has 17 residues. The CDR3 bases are TGTGCCAGCAGCTTAAAGGGCGGGGCGTTAGCCAAAAACATTCAGTACTTC. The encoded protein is CASSLKGGALAKNIQYF.

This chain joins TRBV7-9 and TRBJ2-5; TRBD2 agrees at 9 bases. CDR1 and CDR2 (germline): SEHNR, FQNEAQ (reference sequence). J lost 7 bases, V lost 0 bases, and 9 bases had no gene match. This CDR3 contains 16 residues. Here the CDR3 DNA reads TGTGCCAGCAGCTTAGCTGCAGGACTAGCGACGTGGACCCAGTACTTC. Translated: CASSLAAGLATWTQYF. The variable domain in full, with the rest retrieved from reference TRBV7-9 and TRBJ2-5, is DTGVSQNPRHKITKRGQNVTFRCDPISEHNRLYWYRQTLGQGPEFLTYFQNEAQLEKSRLLSDRFSAERPKGSFSTLEIQRTEQGDSAMYLCASSLAAGLATWTQYFGPGTRLLVL.